This T cell receptor beta chain was profiled in a study of blood T cell repertoires in COVID-19. Across the study: Acute and convalescent COVID-19 samples came from the United States, Italy and Spain.

Sequenced by immunoSEQ multiplex PCR; TCRdb stores in-frame clones only, minus some. The sample contains over 150,000 clones, about nine tenths of which appear only once. CDR3 length equals 10 residues. Germline CDR1 and CDR2: DFQATT and SNEGSKA (reference sequence). The ends were cut back, 6 bases at V and 13 bases at J, with 16 bases in the middle. The chain uses TRBV20-1 and TRBJ2-7; D uncertain. Sequencing used peripheral blood. The sequence was collected from an older woman who had recovered from COVID-19. This CDR3 reads CSARSTAPYF. The CDR3 nucleotides are TGCAGTGCAAGGAGTACGGCGCCATACTTC.